The present T cell receptor beta chain was sequenced within a study of blood T cell repertoires in COVID-19. Study information: Material from acute and convalescent COVID-19 was sourced from the United States, Italy and Spain. T cells, B-cell-depleted T cells, or PBMCs provided the cDNA or gDNA that served as material.

The CDR3 extends over 12 amino acids. Deletions cut 1 base from V and 7 bases from J, with 5 bases between. Original methodology: From reference gene primer amplification, estimates of nucleated cell counts were derived. The method was immunoSEQ multiplex PCR; TCRdb's version includes in-frame clones alone and lacks a portion of them. V and J calls and clone size come straight from that table; D and trimming were deduced from the DNA. Found here are roughly 70,000 clones, over 80% of them singletons; the top ten hold roughly 6.3%. Sequenced material: peripheral blood. The sequence derives from an elderly woman with active COVID-19. The J gene is TRBJ2-1, the V gene TRBV12-3 or TRBV12-4; possible D gene TRBD1, 5 bases. The CDR3 loop is CASSLGQNEQFF. The CDR3 coding sequence is TGTGCCAGCAGTTTAGGACAGAATGAGCAGTTCTTC.